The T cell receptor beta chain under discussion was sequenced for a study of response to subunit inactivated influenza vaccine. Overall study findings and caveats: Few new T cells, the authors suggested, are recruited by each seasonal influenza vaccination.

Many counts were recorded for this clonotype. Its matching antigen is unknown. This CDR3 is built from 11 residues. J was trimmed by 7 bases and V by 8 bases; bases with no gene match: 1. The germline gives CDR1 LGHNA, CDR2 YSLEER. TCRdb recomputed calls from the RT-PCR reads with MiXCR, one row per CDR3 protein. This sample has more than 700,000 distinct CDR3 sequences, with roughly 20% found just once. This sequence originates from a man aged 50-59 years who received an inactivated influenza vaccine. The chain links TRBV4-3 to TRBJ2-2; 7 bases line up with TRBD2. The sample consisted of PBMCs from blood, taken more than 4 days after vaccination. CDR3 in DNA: TGCGCCAGCTGGGGGGGCGGGGAGCTGTTTTTT. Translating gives CASWGGGELFF.